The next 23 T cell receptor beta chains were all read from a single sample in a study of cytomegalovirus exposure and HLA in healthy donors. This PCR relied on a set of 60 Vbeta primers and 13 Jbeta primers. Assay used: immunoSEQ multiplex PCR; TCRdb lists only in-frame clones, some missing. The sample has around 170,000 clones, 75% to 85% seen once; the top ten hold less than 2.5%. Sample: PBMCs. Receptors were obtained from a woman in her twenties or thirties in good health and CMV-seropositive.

CDR3 nucleotide sequence: TGTGCCAGCAGCGCAGGGGACTACGAGCAGTACTTC. This translates into CASSAGDYEQYF. The chain recombines TRBV28 with TRBJ2-7; possible D gene TRBD1, 6 bases. Per germline, CDR1 MDHEN and CDR2 SYDVKM. This CDR3 is 12 amino acids long. V lost 6 bases, J lost 3 bases, and 9 bases lay in between.

In DNA, the CDR3 is TGTGCCAGCAGCTGGGACAGGGAGGTTGGTGAAAAACTGTTTTTT. Its protein product is CASSWDREVGEKLFF. The gene calls are TRBV6-5 and TRBJ1-4, with 9 bases that match TRBD1. The CDR3 is 15 amino acids. The V segment lost 6 bases and the J segment 7 bases; nucleotides outside the gene matches: 9. CDR1 MNHEY and CDR2 SVGAGI come from the germline V gene.

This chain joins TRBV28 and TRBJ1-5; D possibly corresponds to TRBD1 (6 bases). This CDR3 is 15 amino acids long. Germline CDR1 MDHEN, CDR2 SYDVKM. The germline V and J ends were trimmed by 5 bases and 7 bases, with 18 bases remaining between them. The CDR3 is CASSLGRGARQPQHF. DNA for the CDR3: TGTGCCAGCAGTCTCGGACGGGGGGCTCGGCAGCCCCAGCATTTT.

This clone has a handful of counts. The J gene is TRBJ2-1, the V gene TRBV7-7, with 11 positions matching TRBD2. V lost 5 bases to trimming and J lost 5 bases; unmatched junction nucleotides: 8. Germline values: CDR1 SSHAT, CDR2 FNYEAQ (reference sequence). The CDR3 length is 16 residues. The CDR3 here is CASSPHLAGGHNEQFF. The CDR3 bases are TGTGCCAGCAGCCCACACCTAGCGGGGGGCCACAATGAGCAGTTCTTC.

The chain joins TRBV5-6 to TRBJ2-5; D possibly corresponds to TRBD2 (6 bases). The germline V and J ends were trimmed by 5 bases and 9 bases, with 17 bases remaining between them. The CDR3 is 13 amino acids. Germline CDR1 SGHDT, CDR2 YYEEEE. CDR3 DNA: TGTGCCAGCAGGCACAGGTCCCCGGGGGCCCAGTACTTC. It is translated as CASRHRSPGAQYF.

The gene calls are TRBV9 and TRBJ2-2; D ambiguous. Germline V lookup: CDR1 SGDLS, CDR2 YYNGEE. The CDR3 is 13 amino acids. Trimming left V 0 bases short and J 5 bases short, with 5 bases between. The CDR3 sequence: CASSVDRTGELFF. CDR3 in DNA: TGTGCCAGCAGCGTAGATCGGACCGGGGAGCTGTTTTTT. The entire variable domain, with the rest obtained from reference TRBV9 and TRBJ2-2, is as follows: DSGVTQTPKHLITATGQRVTLRCSPRSGDLSVYWYQQSLDQGLQFLIQYYNGEERAKGNILERFSAQQFPDLHSELNLSSLELGDSALYFCASSVDRTGELFFGEGSRLTVL.

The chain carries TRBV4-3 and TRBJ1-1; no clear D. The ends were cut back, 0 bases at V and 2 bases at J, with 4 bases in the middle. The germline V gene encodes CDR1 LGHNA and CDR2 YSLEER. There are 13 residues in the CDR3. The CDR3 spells CASSQDSNTEAFF. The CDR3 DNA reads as TGCGCCAGCAGCCAAGACAGTAACACTGAAGCTTTCTTT.

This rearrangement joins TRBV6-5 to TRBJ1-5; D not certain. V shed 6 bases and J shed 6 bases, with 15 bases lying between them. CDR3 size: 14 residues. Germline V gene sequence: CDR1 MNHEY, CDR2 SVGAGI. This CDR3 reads CASRVRRDSQPQHF. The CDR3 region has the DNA TGTGCCAGCAGGGTGCGGAGAGATTCTCAGCCCCAGCATTTT.

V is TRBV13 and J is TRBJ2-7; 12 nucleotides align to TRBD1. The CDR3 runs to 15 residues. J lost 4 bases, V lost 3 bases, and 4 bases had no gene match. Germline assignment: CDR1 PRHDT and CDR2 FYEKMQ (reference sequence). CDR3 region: CASSFRGQGAYEQYF. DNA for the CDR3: TGTGCCAGCAGCTTTAGGGGACAGGGGGCTTACGAGCAGTACTTC.

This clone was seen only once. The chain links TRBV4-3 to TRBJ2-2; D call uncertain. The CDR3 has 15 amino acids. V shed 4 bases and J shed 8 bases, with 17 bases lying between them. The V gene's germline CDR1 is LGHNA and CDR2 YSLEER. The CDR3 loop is CASSLVPIPQGELFF. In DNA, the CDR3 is TGCGCCAGCAGCCTTGTCCCAATCCCCCAAGGGGAGCTGTTTTTT.

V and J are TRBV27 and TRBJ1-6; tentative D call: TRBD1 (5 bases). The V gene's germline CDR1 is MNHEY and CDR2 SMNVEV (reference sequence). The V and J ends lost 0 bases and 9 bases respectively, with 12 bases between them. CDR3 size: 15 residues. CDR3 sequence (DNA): TGTGCCAGCAGTTTATCCGGCTCTGGGGCTTCACCCCTCCACTTT. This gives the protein CASSLSGSGASPLHF.

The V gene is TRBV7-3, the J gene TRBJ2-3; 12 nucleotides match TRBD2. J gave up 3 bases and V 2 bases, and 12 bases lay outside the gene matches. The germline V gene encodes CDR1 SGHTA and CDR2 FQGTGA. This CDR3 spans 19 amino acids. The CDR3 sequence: CASSLASGGADRITDTQYF. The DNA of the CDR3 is TGTGCCAGCAGCTTAGCTAGCGGGGGGGCGGACCGTATAACAGATACGCAGTATTTT.

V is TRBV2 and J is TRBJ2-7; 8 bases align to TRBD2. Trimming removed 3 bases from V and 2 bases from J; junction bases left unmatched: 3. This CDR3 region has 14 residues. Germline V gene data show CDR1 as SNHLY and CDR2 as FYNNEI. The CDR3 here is CASSDDSGTYEQYF. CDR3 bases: TGTGCCAGCAGTGATGATAGCGGGACCTACGAGCAGTACTTC.

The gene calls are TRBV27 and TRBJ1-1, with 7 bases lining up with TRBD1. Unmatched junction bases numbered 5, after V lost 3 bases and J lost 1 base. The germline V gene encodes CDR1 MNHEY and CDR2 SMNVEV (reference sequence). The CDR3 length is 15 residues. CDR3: CASSFDRVANTEAFF. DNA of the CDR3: TGTGCCAGCAGTTTTGACAGGGTTGCGAACACTGAAGCTTTCTTT.

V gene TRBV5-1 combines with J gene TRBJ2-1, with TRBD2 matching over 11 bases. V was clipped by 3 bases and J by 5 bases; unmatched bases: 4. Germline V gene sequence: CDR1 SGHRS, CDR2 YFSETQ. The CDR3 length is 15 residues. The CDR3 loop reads CASSSPGLADNEQFF. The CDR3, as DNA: TGCGCCAGCAGCTCCCCGGGACTAGCGGACAATGAGCAGTTCTTC.

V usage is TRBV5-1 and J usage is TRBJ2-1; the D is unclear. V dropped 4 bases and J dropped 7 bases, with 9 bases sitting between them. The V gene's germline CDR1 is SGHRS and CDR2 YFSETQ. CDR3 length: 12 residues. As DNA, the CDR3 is TGCGCCAGCAGCGAAGCGCTTAATGAGCAGTTCTTC. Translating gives CASSEALNEQFF.

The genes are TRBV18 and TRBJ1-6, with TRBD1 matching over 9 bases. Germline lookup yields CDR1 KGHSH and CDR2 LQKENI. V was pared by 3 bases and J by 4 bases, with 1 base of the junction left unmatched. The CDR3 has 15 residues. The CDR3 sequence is CASSPTGGYNSPLHF. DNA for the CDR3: TGTGCCAGCTCACCGACAGGGGGGTATAATTCACCCCTCCACTTT.

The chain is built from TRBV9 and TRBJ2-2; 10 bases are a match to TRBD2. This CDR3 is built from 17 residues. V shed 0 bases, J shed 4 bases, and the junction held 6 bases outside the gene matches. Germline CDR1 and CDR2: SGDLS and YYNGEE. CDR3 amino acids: CASSVGSSGGPTGELFF. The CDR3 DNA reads TGTGCCAGCAGCGTAGGGTCTAGCGGGGGTCCCACCGGGGAGCTGTTTTTT. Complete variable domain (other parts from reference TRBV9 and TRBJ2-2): DSGVTQTPKHLITATGQRVTLRCSPRSGDLSVYWYQQSLDQGLQFLIQYYNGEERAKGNILERFSAQQFPDLHSELNLSSLELGDSALYFCASSVGSSGGPTGELFFGEGSRLTVL.

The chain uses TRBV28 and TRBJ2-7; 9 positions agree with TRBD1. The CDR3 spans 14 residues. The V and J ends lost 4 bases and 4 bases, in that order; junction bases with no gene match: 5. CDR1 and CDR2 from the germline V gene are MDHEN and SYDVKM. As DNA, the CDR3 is TGTGCCAGCAGTTCACGGGACAGGGTGTACGAGCAGTACTTC. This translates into CASSSRDRVYEQYF.

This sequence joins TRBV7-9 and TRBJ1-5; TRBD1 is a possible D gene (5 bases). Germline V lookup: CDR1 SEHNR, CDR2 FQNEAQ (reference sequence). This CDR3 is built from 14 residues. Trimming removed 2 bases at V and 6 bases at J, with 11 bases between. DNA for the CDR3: TGTGCCAGCAGCTTACAGGGTTCGGCTCAGCCCCAGCATTTT. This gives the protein CASSLQGSAQPQHF. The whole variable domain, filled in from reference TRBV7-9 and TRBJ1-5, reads DTGVSQNPRHKITKRGQNVTFRCDPISEHNRLYWYRQTLGQGPEFLTYFQNEAQLEKSRLLSDRFSAERPKGSFSTLEIQRTEQGDSAMYLCASSLQGSAQPQHFGDGTRLSIL.

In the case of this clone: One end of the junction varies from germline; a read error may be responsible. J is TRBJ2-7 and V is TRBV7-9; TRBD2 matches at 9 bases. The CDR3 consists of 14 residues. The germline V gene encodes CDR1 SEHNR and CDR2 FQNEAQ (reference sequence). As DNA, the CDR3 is TGTGCCGGCAGCTTAGCGGGAGAATACTACGAGCAGTACTTC. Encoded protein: CAGSLAGEYYEQYF.

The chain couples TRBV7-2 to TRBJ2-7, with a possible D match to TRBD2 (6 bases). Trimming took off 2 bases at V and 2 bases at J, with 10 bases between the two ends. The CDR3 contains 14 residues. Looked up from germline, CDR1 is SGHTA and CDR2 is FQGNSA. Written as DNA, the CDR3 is TGTGCCAGCAGCTTAACTAGCATGACCTACGAGCAGTACTTC. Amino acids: CASSLTSMTYEQYF.

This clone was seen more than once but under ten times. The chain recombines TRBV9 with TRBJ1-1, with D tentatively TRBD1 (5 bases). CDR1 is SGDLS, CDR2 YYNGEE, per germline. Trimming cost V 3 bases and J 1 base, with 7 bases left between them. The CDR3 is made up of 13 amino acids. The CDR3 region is CASSADKNTEAFF. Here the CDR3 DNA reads TGTGCCAGCAGCGCGGACAAGAACACTGAAGCTTTCTTT.